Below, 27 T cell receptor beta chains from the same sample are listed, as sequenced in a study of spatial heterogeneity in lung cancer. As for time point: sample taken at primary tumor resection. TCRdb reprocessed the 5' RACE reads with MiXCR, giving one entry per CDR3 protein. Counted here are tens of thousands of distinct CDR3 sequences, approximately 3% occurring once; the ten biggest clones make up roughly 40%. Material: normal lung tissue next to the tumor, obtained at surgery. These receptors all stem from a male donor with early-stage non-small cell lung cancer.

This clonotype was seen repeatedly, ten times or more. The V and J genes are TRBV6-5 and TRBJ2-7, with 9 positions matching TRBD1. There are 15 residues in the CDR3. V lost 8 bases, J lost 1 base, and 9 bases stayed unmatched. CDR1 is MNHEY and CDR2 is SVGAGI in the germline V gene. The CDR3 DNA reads TGTGCCAGCCAACAGGGGGCCGGTGGGTCCTACGAGCAGTACTTC. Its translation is CASQQGAGGSYEQYF.

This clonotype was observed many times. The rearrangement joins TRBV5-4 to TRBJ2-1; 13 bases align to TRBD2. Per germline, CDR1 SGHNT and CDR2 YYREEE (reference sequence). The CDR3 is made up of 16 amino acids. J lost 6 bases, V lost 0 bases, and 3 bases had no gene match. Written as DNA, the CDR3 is TGTGCCAGCAGCTTGGCTACTAGCGGGAGGGTCAATGAGCAGTTCTTC. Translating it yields CASSLATSGRVNEQFF.

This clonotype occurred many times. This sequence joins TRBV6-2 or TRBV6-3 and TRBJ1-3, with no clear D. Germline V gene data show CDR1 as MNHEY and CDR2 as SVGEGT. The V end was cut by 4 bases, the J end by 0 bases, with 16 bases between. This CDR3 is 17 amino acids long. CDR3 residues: CASSLFEPIYSGNTIYF. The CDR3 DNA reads TGTGCCAGCAGTTTATTCGAACCGATTTACTCTGGAAACACCATATATTTT.

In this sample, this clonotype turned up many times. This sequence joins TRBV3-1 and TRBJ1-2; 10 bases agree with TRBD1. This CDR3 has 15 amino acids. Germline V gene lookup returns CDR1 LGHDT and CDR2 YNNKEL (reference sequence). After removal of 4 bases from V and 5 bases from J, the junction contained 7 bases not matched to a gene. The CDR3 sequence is CASSLSPGQGYGYTF. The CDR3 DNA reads TGTGCCAGCAGCCTTTCGCCGGGACAGGGGTATGGCTACACCTTC.

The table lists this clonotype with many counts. CDR3 residues: CASSLLAGGDTQYF. CDR3 nucleotide sequence: TGTGCCAGCAGCTTACTAGCGGGAGGAGATACGCAGTATTTT. This chain joins TRBV11-2 and TRBJ2-3; 11 nucleotides line up with TRBD2. The CDR3 runs 14 residues. With V trimmed by 2 bases and J by 5 bases, 0 bases remained unmatched. Germline V gene lookup returns CDR1 SGHAT and CDR2 FQNNGV.

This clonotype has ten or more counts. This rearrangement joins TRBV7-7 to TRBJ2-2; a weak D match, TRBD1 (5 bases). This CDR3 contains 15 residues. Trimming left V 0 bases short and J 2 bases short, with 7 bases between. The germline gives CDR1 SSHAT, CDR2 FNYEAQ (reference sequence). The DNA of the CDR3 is TGTGCCAGCAGCTTAGCTGGGGCCAACACCGGGGAGCTGTTTTTT. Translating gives CASSLAGANTGELFF.

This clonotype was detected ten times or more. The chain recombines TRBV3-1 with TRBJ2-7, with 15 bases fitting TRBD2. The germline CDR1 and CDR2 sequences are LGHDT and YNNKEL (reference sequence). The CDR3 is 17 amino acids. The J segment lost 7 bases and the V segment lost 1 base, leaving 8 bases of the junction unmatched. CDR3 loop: CASSQAGLAGGQREQYF. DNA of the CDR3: TGTGCCAGCAGCCAAGCTGGACTAGCGGGAGGGCAAAGGGAGCAGTACTTC.

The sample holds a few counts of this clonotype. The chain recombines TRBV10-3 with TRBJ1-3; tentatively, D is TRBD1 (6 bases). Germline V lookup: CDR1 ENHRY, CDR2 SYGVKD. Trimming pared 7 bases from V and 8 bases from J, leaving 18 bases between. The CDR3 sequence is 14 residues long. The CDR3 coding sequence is TGTGCCATCACGGGGGCTCCGACGGGGGACACCATATATTTT. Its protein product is CAITGAPTGDTIYF.

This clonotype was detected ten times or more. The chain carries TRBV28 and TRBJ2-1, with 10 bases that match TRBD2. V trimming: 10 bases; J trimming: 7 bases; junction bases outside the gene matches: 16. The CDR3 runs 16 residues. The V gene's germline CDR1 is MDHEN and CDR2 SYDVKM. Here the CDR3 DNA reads TGTGCCATATCCGGGGGGGCTAGCGGGAGTCGGAATGAGCAGTTCTTC. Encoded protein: CAISGGASGSRNEQFF.

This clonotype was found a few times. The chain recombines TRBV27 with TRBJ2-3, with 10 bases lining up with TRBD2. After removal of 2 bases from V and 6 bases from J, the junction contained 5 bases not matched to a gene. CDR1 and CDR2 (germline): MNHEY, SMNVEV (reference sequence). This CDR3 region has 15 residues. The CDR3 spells CASSLLAGAGDTQYF. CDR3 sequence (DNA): TGTGCCAGCAGTTTACTAGCGGGAGCGGGGGATACGCAGTATTTT.

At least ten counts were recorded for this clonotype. This CDR3 is CASSEGTDANYGYTF. The CDR3 coding sequence is TGTGCCAGCAGTGAAGGGACCGACGCTAACTATGGCTACACCTTC. The J gene is TRBJ1-2, the V gene TRBV6-1; D remains unclear. The V end lost 1 base, the J end lost 0 bases, and 9 bases lay between the germline ends. CDR1 MNHNS and CDR2 SASEGT come from the germline V gene. CDR3 size: 15 residues.

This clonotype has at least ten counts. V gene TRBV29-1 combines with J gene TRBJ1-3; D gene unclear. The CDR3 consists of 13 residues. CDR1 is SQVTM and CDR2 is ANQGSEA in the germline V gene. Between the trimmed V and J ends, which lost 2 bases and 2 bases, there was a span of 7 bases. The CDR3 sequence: CSVEPPTGNTIYF. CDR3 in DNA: TGCAGCGTTGAACCCCCGACTGGAAACACCATATATTTT. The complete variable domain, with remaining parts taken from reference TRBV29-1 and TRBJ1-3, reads SAVISQKPSRDICQRGTSLTIQCQVDSQVTMMFWYRQQPGQSLTLIATANQGSEATYESGFVIDKFPISRPNLTFSTLTVSNMSPEDSSIYLCSVEPPTGNTIYFGEGSWLTVV.

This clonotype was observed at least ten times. Here the CDR3 DNA reads TGTGCCAGCAGCGTTACCGTAGACAGCTCCGGTCTTAACAATGAGCAGTTCTTC. It yields the protein CASSVTVDSSGLNNEQFF. The rearrangement uses TRBV9 and TRBJ2-1, with D possibly TRBD1 on 5 matching bases. Germline-derived CDR1 and CDR2 are SGDLS and YYNGEE. The CDR3 is 18 residues long. V shed 2 bases and J shed 5 bases, with 23 bases lying between them.

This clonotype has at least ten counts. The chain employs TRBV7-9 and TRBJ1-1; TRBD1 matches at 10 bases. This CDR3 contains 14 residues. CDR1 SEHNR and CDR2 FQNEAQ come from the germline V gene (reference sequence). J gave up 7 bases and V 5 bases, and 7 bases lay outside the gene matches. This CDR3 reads CASSIRQGANEAFF. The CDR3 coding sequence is TGTGCCAGCAGCATCAGACAGGGGGCGAATGAAGCTTTCTTT.

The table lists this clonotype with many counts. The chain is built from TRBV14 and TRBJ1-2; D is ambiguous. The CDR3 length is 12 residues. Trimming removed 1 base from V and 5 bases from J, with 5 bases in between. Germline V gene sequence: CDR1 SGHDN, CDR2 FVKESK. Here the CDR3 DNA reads TGTGCCAGCAGCCAAGGAGGATATGGCTACACCTTC. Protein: CASSQGGYGYTF.

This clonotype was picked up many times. CDR3 nucleotides: TGTGCCAGCAGCTTAGGTACCACGGCGTTCTCTGGAAACACCATATATTTT. Its translation: CASSLGTTAFSGNTIYF. V is TRBV13 and J is TRBJ1-3; no clear D. Germline-derived CDR1 and CDR2 are PRHDT and FYEKMQ (reference sequence). This CDR3 contains 17 residues. Trimming took off 0 bases at V and 0 bases at J, with 12 bases between the two ends.

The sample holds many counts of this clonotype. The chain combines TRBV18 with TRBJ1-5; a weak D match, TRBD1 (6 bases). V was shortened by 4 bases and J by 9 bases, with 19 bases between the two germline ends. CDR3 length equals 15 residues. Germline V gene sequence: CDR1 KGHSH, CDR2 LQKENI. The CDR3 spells CASSLGITGPRPQHF. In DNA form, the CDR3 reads TGTGCCAGCTCACTTGGGATCACAGGGCCCCGGCCCCAGCATTTT. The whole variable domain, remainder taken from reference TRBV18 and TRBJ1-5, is NAGVMQNPRHLVRRRGQEARLRCSPMKGHSHVYWYRQLPEEGLKFMVYLQKENIIDESGMPKERFSAEFPKEGPSILRIQQVVRGDSAAYFCASSLGITGPRPQHFGDGTRLSIL.

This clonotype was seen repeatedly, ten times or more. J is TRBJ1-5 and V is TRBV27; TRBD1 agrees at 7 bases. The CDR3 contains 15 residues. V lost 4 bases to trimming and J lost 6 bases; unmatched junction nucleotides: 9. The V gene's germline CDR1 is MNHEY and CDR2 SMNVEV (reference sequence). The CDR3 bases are TGTGCCAGCAGTTCATCCGGGACAGCTAGTCAGCCCCAGCATTTT. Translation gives CASSSSGTASQPQHF.

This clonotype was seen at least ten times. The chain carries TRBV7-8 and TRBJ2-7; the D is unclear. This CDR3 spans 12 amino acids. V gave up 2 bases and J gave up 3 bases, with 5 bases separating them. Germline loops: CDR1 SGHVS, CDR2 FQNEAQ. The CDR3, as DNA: TGTGCCAGCAGCTTATTACACTACGAGCAGTACTTC. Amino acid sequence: CASSLLHYEQYF.

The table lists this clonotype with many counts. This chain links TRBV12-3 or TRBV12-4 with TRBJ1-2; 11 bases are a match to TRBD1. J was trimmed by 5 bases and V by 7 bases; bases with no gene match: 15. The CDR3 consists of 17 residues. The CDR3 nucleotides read TGTGCCAGCACCCACTCAAATCCCGGACAGGGGGCGTATGGCTACACCTTC. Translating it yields CASTHSNPGQGAYGYTF.

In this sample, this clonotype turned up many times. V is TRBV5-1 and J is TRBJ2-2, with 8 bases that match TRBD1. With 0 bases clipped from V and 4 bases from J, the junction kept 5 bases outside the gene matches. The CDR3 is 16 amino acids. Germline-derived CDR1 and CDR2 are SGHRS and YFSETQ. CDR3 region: CASSLGQGAGTGELFF. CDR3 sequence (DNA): TGCGCCAGCAGCTTGGGTCAGGGGGCTGGCACCGGGGAGCTGTTTTTT.

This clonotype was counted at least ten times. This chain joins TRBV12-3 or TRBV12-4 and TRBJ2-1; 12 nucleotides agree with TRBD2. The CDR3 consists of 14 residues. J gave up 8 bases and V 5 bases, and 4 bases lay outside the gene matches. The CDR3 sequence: CASSATSGSYEQFF. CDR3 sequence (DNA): TGTGCCAGCAGTGCGACTAGCGGGAGCTATGAGCAGTTCTTC.

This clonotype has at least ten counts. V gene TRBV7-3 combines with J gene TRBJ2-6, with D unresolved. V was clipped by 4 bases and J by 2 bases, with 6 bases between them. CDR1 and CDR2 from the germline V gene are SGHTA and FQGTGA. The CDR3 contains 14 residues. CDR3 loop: CASSSAAGANVLTF. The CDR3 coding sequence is TGTGCCAGCAGCTCCGCGGCTGGGGCCAACGTCCTGACTTTC.

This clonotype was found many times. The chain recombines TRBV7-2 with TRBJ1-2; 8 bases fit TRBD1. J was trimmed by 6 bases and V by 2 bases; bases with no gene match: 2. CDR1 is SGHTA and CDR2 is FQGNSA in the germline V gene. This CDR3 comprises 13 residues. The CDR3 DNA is TGTGCCAGCAGCTTAAAACAGGGGGATGGCTACACCTTC. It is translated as CASSLKQGDGYTF.

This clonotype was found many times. The chain's CDR3 is CASSLLAIRGLTTDTQYF. CDR3 nucleotides: TGTGCCAGCAGCTTACTAGCGATCCGAGGCCTTACCACAGATACGCAGTATTTT. The chain joins TRBV11-2 to TRBJ2-3, with D possibly being TRBD2 (6 bases). V was clipped by 2 bases and J by 2 bases, with 20 bases between them. The CDR3 covers 18 residues. Germline CDR1 is SGHAT and CDR2 is FQNNGV.

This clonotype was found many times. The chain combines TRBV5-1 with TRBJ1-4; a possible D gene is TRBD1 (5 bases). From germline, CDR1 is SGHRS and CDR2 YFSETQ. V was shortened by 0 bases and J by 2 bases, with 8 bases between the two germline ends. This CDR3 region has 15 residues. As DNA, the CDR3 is TGCGCCAGCAGCTTGGAAGGGGAGACTAATGAAAAACTGTTTTTT. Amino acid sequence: CASSLEGETNEKLFF. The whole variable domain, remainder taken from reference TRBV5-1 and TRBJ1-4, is KAGVTQTPRYLIKTRGQQVTLSCSPISGHRSVSWYQQTPGQGLQFLFEYFSETQRNKGNFPGRFSGRQFSNSRSEMNVSTLELGDSALYLCASSLEGETNEKLFFGSGTQLSVL.

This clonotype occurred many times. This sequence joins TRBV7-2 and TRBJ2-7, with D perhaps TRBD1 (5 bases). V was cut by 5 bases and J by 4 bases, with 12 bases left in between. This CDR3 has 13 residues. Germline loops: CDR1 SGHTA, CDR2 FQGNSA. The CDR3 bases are TGTGCCAGCAGCCAAGGGGTAAGGTACGAGCAGTACTTC. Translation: CASSQGVRYEQYF.